This passage covers 28 T cell receptor beta chains from one sample sequenced in a study of cytomegalovirus exposure and HLA in healthy donors. The study ran its PCR with 60 Vbeta and 13 Jbeta primers. Profiling relied on immunoSEQ multiplex PCR, and the TCRdb table lists in-frame clones only, not all of them. The sample has around 170,000 clones, 70% to 80% seen once; the top ten hold about 1.5%. What was sequenced was PBMCs. Receptors were obtained from a male donor in good health and CMV-seronegative.

The chain links TRBV6-1 to TRBJ2-5; 12 nucleotides align to TRBD1. The junction had 6 bases not matched to a gene; V was cut back by 8 bases and J by 5 bases. There are 14 residues in the CDR3. Germline CDR1 is MNHNS and CDR2 is SASEGT. DNA of the CDR3: TGTGCCAGCGGGGGACAGGGGGCGCAGGAGACCCAGTACTTC. Amino acids: CASGGQGAQETQYF.

Only a few counts were recorded for this clone. The rearrangement uses TRBV9 and TRBJ1-1; a weak D match, TRBD1 (5 bases). Between the trimmed V and J ends, which lost 0 bases and 3 bases, there was a span of 9 bases. Germline V gives CDR1 SGDLS, CDR2 YYNGEE. CDR3 length: 14 residues. The CDR3 nucleotides read TGTGCCAGCAGCGTAGCAGGGTCGGACACTGAAGCTTTCTTT. Protein product: CASSVAGSDTEAFF.

The V gene is TRBV6-5, the J gene TRBJ2-5, with 8 bases that match TRBD2. V lost 8 bases to trimming and J lost 2 bases; unmatched junction nucleotides: 4. Germline V lookup: CDR1 MNHEY, CDR2 SVGAGI. The CDR3 consists of 13 residues. The CDR3 reads CASGSSGQETQYF. The CDR3 DNA reads as TGTGCCAGCGGGTCTAGCGGGCAAGAGACCCAGTACTTC.

This clone was seen a single time. The V gene is TRBV7-2, the J gene TRBJ1-2; tentative D call: TRBD1 (5 bases). Germline assignment: CDR1 SGHTA and CDR2 FQGNSA. The V end lost 0 bases, the J end lost 2 bases, and 10 bases lay between the germline ends. The CDR3 consists of 15 residues. The CDR3 nucleotides read TGTGCCAGCAGCTTAGCGAGCGGGGCGAACTATGGCTACACCTTC. Translating gives CASSLASGANYGYTF.

The chain recombines TRBV4-3 with TRBJ2-1; D is perhaps TRBD1 (5 bases). Germline assignment: CDR1 LGHNA and CDR2 YSLEER. CDR3 length: 16 amino acids. Between the trimmed V and J ends, which lost 0 bases and 3 bases, there was a span of 12 bases. The CDR3 bases are TGCGCCAGCAGCCAAGATCAGGGAAACAGCTACAATGAGCAGTTCTTC. Amino acids: CASSQDQGNSYNEQFF.

V gene TRBV29-1 combines with J gene TRBJ2-2; TRBD2 aligns across 10 bases. V lost 1 base to trimming and J lost 4 bases; unmatched junction nucleotides: 3. CDR1 SQVTM and CDR2 ANQGSEA come from the germline V gene. The CDR3 has 15 residues. The CDR3 nucleotides read TGCAGCGTTGAAGGAGCGGGGGGGTCCACCGGGGAGCTGTTTTTT. It is translated as CSVEGAGGSTGELFF.

The chain is built from TRBV20-1 and TRBJ1-1; D not certain. Germline-derived CDR1 and CDR2 are DFQATT and SNEGSKA (reference sequence). The CDR3 totals 10 residues. In nucleotides, the CDR3 is TGCAGCGGGAGTGGGACTGAAGCTTTCTTT. This gives the protein CSGSGTEAFF.

The genes are TRBV5-1 and TRBJ2-6; D might be TRBD2 (5 bases). V was shortened by 10 bases and J by 0 bases, with 11 bases between the two germline ends. Looked up from germline, CDR1 is SGHRS and CDR2 is YFSETQ. This CDR3 region has 14 residues. In nucleotides, the CDR3 is TGCGCCTCTCGGGGAAGCTCTGGGGCCAACGTCCTGACTTTC. This codes for CASRGSSGANVLTF.

V usage is TRBV6-5 and J usage is TRBJ1-1, with a weak D call TRBD1 (5 bases). The CDR3 loop spans 14 amino acids. Per germline, CDR1 MNHEY and CDR2 SVGAGI. V lost 5 bases and J 4 bases, leaving 14 bases between the germline ends. CDR3: CASSEVNRPTEAFF. CDR3 DNA sequence: TGTGCCAGCAGTGAAGTTAACAGGCCCACTGAAGCTTTCTTT.

The rearrangement joins TRBV15 to TRBJ2-5; possible D gene TRBD1, 5 bases. Germline V gene data show CDR1 as LNHNV and CDR2 as YYDKDF (reference sequence). Trimming stripped 2 bases from V and 1 base from J, with 5 bases between. The CDR3 has 13 residues. CDR3 coding DNA: TGTGCCACCAGCAGACAGGGCCAAGAGACCCAGTACTTC. Residues: CATSRQGQETQYF.

The genes are TRBV9 and TRBJ1-6; TRBD1 matches at 8 bases. This CDR3 comprises 18 residues. V lost 0 bases to trimming and J lost 5 bases; unmatched junction nucleotides: 10. From germline, CDR1 is SGDLS and CDR2 YYNGEE. CDR3 in amino acids: CASSVGQGRKGNNSPLHF. The CDR3, as DNA: TGTGCCAGCAGCGTAGGACAGGGGAGAAAGGGTAATAATTCACCCCTCCACTTT.

This clone showed up just a few times. In the same sample, other DNA sequences code for this CDR3. This chain links TRBV5-1 with TRBJ2-5; 11 bases map to TRBD2. The ends lost 4 bases at V and 4 bases at J; junction bases unmatched: 3. This CDR3 has 14 amino acids. Germline-derived CDR1 and CDR2 are SGHRS and YFSETQ. The CDR3 reads CASSPGLAGETQYF. CDR3 coding DNA: TGCGCCAGCAGCCCCGGACTAGCGGGAGAGACCCAGTACTTC.

This chain joins TRBV5-4 and TRBJ1-2, with 10 bases fitting TRBD1. The CDR3 length is 15 residues. Germline V gives CDR1 SGHNT, CDR2 YYREEE (reference sequence). Unmatched junction bases numbered 15, after V lost 4 bases and J lost 12 bases. CDR3 DNA: TGTGCCAGCAGCCTAGCGACAGGGGGCGCTTTGCCCCACACCTTC. This encodes CASSLATGGALPHTF. The variable domain in full, completed from reference TRBV5-4 and TRBJ1-2, reads ETGVTQSPTHLIKTRGQQVTLRCSSQSGHNTVSWYQQALGQGPQFIFQYYREEENGRGNFPPRFSGLQFPNYSSELNVNALELDDSALYLCASSLATGGALPHTFGSGTRLTVV.

This chain joins TRBV27 and TRBJ1-3; D call uncertain. Looked up from germline, CDR1 is MNHEY and CDR2 is SMNVEV (reference sequence). There are 13 residues in the CDR3. The ends were cut back, 3 bases at V and 2 bases at J, with 5 bases in the middle. CDR3 nucleotide sequence: TGTGCCAGCAGTTTTACAGCTGGAAACACCATATATTTT. Translation gives CASSFTAGNTIYF.

The chain has TRBV5-5 and TRBJ2-7; 7 bases align to TRBD1. Trimming removed 1 base from V and 2 bases from J; junction bases left unmatched: 9. The CDR3 length is 16 residues. The germline V gene has CDR1 SGHKS and CDR2 YYEKEE (reference sequence). CDR3 sequence: CASSLPITGVPYEQYF. The CDR3 DNA sequence: TGTGCCAGCAGCTTGCCGATAACAGGGGTCCCCTACGAGCAGTACTTC.

The V gene is TRBV5-1, the J gene TRBJ2-3; TRBD1 is a possible D gene (6 bases). Germline loops: CDR1 SGHRS, CDR2 YFSETQ. V was cut by 2 bases and J by 4 bases, with 14 bases left in between. CDR3 length: 15 residues. As DNA, the CDR3 is TGCGCCAGCAGCTTTTTCGGGACACCACCAGATACGCAGTATTTT. It yields the protein CASSFFGTPPDTQYF. Looking up the rest from reference TRBV5-1 and TRBJ2-3 gives the full variable domain: KAGVTQTPRYLIKTRGQQVTLSCSPISGHRSVSWYQQTPGQGLQFLFEYFSETQRNKGNFPGRFSGRQFSNSRSEMNVSTLELGDSALYLCASSFFGTPPDTQYFGPGTRLTVL.

This rearrangement joins TRBV7-9 to TRBJ2-7, with 12 positions matching TRBD2. V was clipped by 5 bases and J by 5 bases; unmatched bases: 7. The CDR3 is 15 amino acids. The germline gives CDR1 SEHNR, CDR2 FQNEAQ (reference sequence). CDR3 DNA: TGTGCCAGCAGCACGACTAGCGGGAGTTTCGACGAGCAGTACTTC. It encodes CASSTTSGSFDEQYF. Drawing the rest from reference TRBV7-9 and TRBJ2-7, the complete variable domain is DTGVSQNPRHKITKRGQNVTFRCDPISEHNRLYWYRQTLGQGPEFLTYFQNEAQLEKSRLLSDRFSAERPKGSFSTLEIQRTEQGDSAMYLCASSTTSGSFDEQYFGPGTRLTVT.

The genes are TRBV9 and TRBJ2-7; 11 nucleotides agree with TRBD1. The J segment lost 2 bases and the V segment lost 0 bases, leaving 4 bases of the junction unmatched. Per the germline V gene, CDR1 is SGDLS and CDR2 is YYNGEE. The CDR3 loop spans 16 amino acids. This CDR3 is CASSVGGTGGAYEQYF. The DNA for the CDR3 is TGTGCCAGCAGCGTAGGGGGGACAGGGGGTGCCTACGAGCAGTACTTC.

This rearrangement joins TRBV5-1 to TRBJ2-5, with 7 bases aligning to TRBD1. The DNA end is a closer match to TRBJ2-7, so the J assignment may be wrong. From germline, CDR1 is SGHRS and CDR2 YFSETQ. The CDR3 spans 13 residues. The CDR3 region has the DNA TGCGCCAGCAGCCTCGACAGGGATTACGAGCAGTACTTC. It is translated as CASSLDRDYEQYF.

Notes on this clone: Other DNA sequences within the sample encode an identical CDR3. The J gene is TRBJ2-7, the V gene TRBV18; 8 bases line up with TRBD1. This CDR3 is 13 amino acids long. V was clipped by 2 bases and J by 4 bases; unmatched bases: 1. Germline lookup yields CDR1 KGHSH and CDR2 LQKENI. The CDR3, as DNA: TGTGCCAGCTCACCAGGGACAGGATACGAGCAGTACTTC. Its translation is CASSPGTGYEQYF.

This clone was counted a few times. This chain uses TRBV7-9 with TRBJ2-5; D perhaps matches TRBD2 (7 bases). CDR3 size: 14 residues. Trimming removed 1 base at V and 5 bases at J, with 11 bases between. Germline values: CDR1 SEHNR, CDR2 FQNEAQ (reference sequence). The CDR3: CASSLGGGLETQYF. As DNA, the CDR3 is TGTGCCAGCAGCTTAGGGGGGGGCCTGGAGACCCAGTACTTC.

This rearrangement joins TRBV5-1 to TRBJ1-1, with D maybe TRBD1 (6 bases). The CDR3 consists of 15 residues. Germline V gene sequence: CDR1 SGHRS, CDR2 YFSETQ. With 5 bases removed from V and 1 base from J, the gap between germline ends came to 15 bases. CDR3 coding DNA: TGCGCCAGCAGTTCAGCAGGGGTCGGGAACACTGAAGCTTTCTTT. It translates to CASSSAGVGNTEAFF.

The chain has TRBV15 and TRBJ2-1; D not certain. The V end was cut by 1 base, the J end by 2 bases, with 15 bases between. Germline V gene data show CDR1 as LNHNV and CDR2 as YYDKDF (reference sequence). The CDR3 length is 17 residues. The DNA for the CDR3 is TGTGCCACCAGCAGAGTAAACACGCTGGTAACCTACAATGAGCAGTTCTTC. It yields the protein CATSRVNTLVTYNEQFF.

Only one count was recorded for this clone. The gene calls are TRBV5-1 and TRBJ2-3; no clear D gene. From germline, CDR1 is SGHRS and CDR2 YFSETQ. V shed 5 bases and J shed 0 bases, with 13 bases lying between them. The CDR3 has 15 residues. CDR3 region: CASSQEAASTDTQYF. Here the CDR3 DNA reads TGCGCCAGCAGTCAGGAAGCTGCTAGCACAGATACGCAGTATTTT.

This chain connects TRBV2 to TRBJ1-1; TRBD1 matches 9 bases. CDR3 length: 16 amino acids. Trimming removed 2 bases from V and 4 bases from J; junction bases left unmatched: 8. The germline V gene encodes CDR1 SNHLY and CDR2 FYNNEI. Written as DNA, the CDR3 is TGTGCCAGCAGTGAACTGGGACAGGGTCCGATCACTGAAGCTTTCTTT. This encodes CASSELGQGPITEAFF.

The chain links TRBV9 to TRBJ2-3; D not certain. Germline V gene sequence: CDR1 SGDLS, CDR2 YYNGEE. V lost 4 bases and J 2 bases, leaving 5 bases between the germline ends. The CDR3 has 12 residues. CDR3: CASSPNTDTQYF. In nucleotides, the CDR3 is TGTGCCAGCAGCCCCAACACAGATACGCAGTATTTT.

The chain combines TRBV19 with TRBJ1-2; TRBD1 agrees at 7 bases. J gave up 8 bases and V 6 bases, and 6 bases lay outside the gene matches. The CDR3 is 12 amino acids. Germline-derived CDR1 and CDR2 are LNHDA and SQIVND (reference sequence). The CDR3 DNA reads as TGTGCCAGTAGGAGGGACAGAGGGGGCTACACCTTC. This codes for CASRRDRGGYTF.

The rearrangement uses TRBV28 and TRBJ2-5, with D possibly matching TRBD1 (6 bases). The V end was cut by 2 bases, the J end by 5 bases, with 12 bases between. Germline V gene lookup returns CDR1 MDHEN and CDR2 SYDVKM. CDR3 length equals 14 residues. The CDR3 coding sequence is TGTGCCAGCAGTTTAGGGGGCTGGGGGGAGACCCAGTACTTC. Translated, it gives CASSLGGWGETQYF.